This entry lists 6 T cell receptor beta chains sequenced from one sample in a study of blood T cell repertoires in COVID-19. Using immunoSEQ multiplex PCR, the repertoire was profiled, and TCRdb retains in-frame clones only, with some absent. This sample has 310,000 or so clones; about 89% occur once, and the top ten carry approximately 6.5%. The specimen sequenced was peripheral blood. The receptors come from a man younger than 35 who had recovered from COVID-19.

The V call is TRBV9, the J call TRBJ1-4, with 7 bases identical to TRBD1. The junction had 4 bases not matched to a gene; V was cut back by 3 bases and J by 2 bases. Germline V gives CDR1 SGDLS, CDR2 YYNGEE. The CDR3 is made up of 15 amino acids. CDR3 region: CASSARDSTNEKLFF. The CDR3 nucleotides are TGTGCCAGCAGCGCTAGGGACAGTACTAATGAAAAACTGTTTTTT. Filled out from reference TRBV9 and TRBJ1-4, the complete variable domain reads DSGVTQTPKHLITATGQRVTLRCSPRSGDLSVYWYQQSLDQGLQFLIQYYNGEERAKGNILERFSAQQFPDLHSELNLSSLELGDSALYFCASSARDSTNEKLFFGSGTQLSVL.

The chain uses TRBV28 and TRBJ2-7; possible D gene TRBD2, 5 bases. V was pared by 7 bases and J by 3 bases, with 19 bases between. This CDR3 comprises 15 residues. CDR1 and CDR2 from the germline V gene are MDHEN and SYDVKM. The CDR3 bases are TGTGCCAGCATCCCTACATCTGGACTCGACTACGAGCAGTACTTC. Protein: CASIPTSGLDYEQYF.

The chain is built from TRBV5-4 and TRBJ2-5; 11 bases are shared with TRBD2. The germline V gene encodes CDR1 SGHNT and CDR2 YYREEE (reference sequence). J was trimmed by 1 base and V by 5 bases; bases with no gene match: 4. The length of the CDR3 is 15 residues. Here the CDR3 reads CASRMTSGAQETQYF. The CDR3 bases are TGTGCCAGCAGAATGACTAGCGGGGCCCAAGAGACCCAGTACTTC. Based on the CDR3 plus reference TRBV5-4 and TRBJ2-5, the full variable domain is ETGVTQSPTHLIKTRGQQVTLRCSSQSGHNTVSWYQQALGQGPQFIFQYYREEENGRGNFPPRFSGLQFPNYSSELNVNALELDDSALYLCASRMTSGAQETQYFGPGTRLLVL.

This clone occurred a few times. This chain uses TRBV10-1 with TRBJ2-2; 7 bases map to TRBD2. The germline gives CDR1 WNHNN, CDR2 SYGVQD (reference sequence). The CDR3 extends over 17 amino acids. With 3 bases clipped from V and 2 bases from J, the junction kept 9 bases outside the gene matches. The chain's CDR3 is CASSDPSSSGNTGELFF. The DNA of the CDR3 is TGCGCCAGCAGTGACCCGAGCTCTAGCGGAAACACCGGGGAGCTGTTTTTT.

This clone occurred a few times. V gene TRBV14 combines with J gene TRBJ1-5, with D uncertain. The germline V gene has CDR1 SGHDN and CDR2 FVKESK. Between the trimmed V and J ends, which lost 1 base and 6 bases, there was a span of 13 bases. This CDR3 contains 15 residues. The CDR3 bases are TGTGCCAGCAGCCAAGGTGTTGGGCTTGCTCAGCCCCAGCATTTT. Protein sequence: CASSQGVGLAQPQHF.

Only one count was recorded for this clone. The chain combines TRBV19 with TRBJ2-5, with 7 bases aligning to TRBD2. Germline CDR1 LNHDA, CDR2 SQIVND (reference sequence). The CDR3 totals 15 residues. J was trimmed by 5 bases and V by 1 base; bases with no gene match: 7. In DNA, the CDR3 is TGTGCCAGTAGTATAGCGGTCAGGGAGGGGGAGACCCAGTACTTC. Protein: CASSIAVREGETQYF.